The rows below give T cell receptor beta chains drawn from one sample of a study of cytomegalovirus exposure and HLA in healthy donors. TCRdb's copy holds only in-frame clones and misses some; the assay was immunoSEQ multiplex PCR. The sample has about 160,000 clones, roughly 77% seen once; the top ten hold about 1.9%. Material for sequencing was PBMCs. The receptors come from a woman between 18 and 30 years old in good health and CMV-seronegative. CDR3s include the opening cysteine and the closing phenylalanine or tryptophan. A D gene is named only where the DNA matches it firmly. Some rows mark clone size as missing; the rest say once, few, many or name a class of expanded clone.

J gene | clone size | D gene | V gene | CDR3 DNA | CDR3 protein
TRBJ2-1 | . | . | TRBV7-3 | TGTGCCAGCAGCGCAAGGGCCGGGAGCTCCTACAATGAGCAGTTCTTC | CASSARAGSSYNEQFF
TRBJ1-2 | . | . | TRBV29-1 | TGCAGCGTTGCGTATGGGGGGTTCTACACCTTC | CSVAYGGFYTF
TRBJ2-1 | . | . | TRBV19 | TGTGCCAGTAGTATATCTTCAGACTCATACAATGAGCAGTTCTTC | CASSISSDSYNEQFF
TRBJ1-2 | . | TRBD1 | TRBV6-1 | TGTGCCAGCAGTGCGACAGGGAACTATGGCTACACCTTC | CASSATGNYGYTF
TRBJ2-7 | once | TRBD2 | TRBV7-2 | TGTGCCAGCAGCTTATACCCGGGGGGTGCCGTTTCGCGTGAGCAGTACTTC | CASSLYPGGAVSREQYF
TRBJ1-2 | once | . | TRBV5-1 | TGCGCCAGCAGCTTGGATGGGGGGGGATATGGCTACACCTTC | CASSLDGGGYGYTF
TRBJ2-3 | medium-sized | TRBD1 | TRBV6-6 | TGTGCCAGCAGTAGACAGGGGAACACAGATACGCAGTATTTT | CASSRQGNTDTQYF
TRBJ1-1 | . | TRBD1 | TRBV9 | TGTGCCAGCAGCCAGGGACAGGGGAGAGTCACTGAAGCTTTCTTT | CASSQGQGRVTEAFF
TRBJ2-7 | . | TRBD1 | TRBV28 | TGTGCCAGCAGTTTACTCGCTTTGGGTCTGGGACAGTACGAGCAGTACTTC | CASSLLALGLGQYEQYF
TRBJ1-2 | few | . | TRBV11-2 | TGTGCCAGCAGCTCAATCCGGGACACTTTCTATGGCTACACCTTC | CASSSIRDTFYGYTF
TRBJ1-4 | . | TRBD1 | TRBV7-9 | TGTGCCAGCAGCACAAGGGACAGGGGTTTGACTAATGAAAAACTGTTTTTT | CASSTRDRGLTNEKLFF
TRBJ1-4 | . | TRBD1 | TRBV7-9 | TGTGCCAGCAGCTGGTTTGGACAGGGTGATGAAAAACTGTTTTTT | CASSWFGQGDEKLFF
TRBJ2-7 | once | TRBD2 | TRBV13 | TGTGCCAGCAGTGAGCGGGGGGCGTTATACGAGCAGTACTTC | CASSERGALYEQYF
TRBJ2-5 | . | . | TRBV29-1 | TGCAGCGTTGAACCGGTTTCGCAAGAGACCCAGTACTTC | CSVEPVSQETQYF
TRBJ2-7 | . | . | TRBV7-6 | TGTGCCAGCAGCTTAGGCTCGGGAAACTACGAGCAGTACTTC | CASSLGSGNYEQYF
TRBJ2-5 | once | . | TRBV5-1 | TGCGCCAGCGCGGGAAGATGGACAGGTGTGTTTCAAGAGACCCAGTACTTC | CASAGRWTGVFQETQYF
TRBJ2-1 | . | . | TRBV28 | TGTGCCAGCAGTTCCGGACACCCTCCCTACAATGAGCAGTTCTTC | CASSSGHPPYNEQFF
TRBJ2-1 | few | . | TRBV25-1 | TGTGCCAGCCTACAGGGGGGGAGGGATGAGCAGTTCTTC | CASLQGGRDEQFF
TRBJ2-5 | . | . | TRBV5-6 | TGTGCCAGCAGACCCCTTGATAGGGAGGAGACCCAGTACTTC | CASRPLDREETQYF
TRBJ2-5 | . | TRBD2 | TRBV5-4 | TGTGCCAGCAGCTTGGGACTGGTTAGCGGGGGGGATATACGTCAAGAGACCCAGTACTTC | CASSLGLVSGGDIRQETQYF
TRBJ2-7 | . | TRBD1 | TRBV5-1 | TGCGCCAGCAGGAGGACAGGGGCATCCTACGAGCAGTACTTC | CASRRTGASYEQYF
TRBJ1-1 | . | TRBD1 | TRBV2 | TGTGCCAGCACGGGGACAGGCCGGAACACTGAAGCTTTCTTT | CASTGTGRNTEAFF
TRBJ1-6 | few | . | TRBV30 | TGTGCCTGGAGTGCGGGCCAGGGGATGTACTCACCCCTCCACTTT | CAWSAGQGMYSPLHF
TRBJ2-2 | . | . | TRBV5-1 | TGCGCCAGCAGCTTAGGGCAGACTAGCACCGGGGAGCTGTTTTTT | CASSLGQTSTGELFF
TRBJ1-3 | . | TRBD1 | TRBV6-5 | TGTGCCAGCAGCTTACAGGGGGCGTCCGGAAACACCATATATTTT | CASSLQGASGNTIYF
TRBJ1-2 | . | . | TRBV5-8 | TGTGCCAGCATCGGACAGTGGGATAACTATGGCTACACCTTC | CASIGQWDNYGYTF
TRBJ2-1 | few | TRBD2 | TRBV5-5 | TGTGCCAGCAGCTTCCGGGACTACCCCTCAATCTACAATGGGCAGTTCTTC | CASSFRDYPSIYNGQFF
TRBJ1-1 | few | TRBD1 | TRBV5-4 | TGTGCCAGCAGCCTGGGGACAGGCACTGAAGCTTTCTTT | CASSLGTGTEAFF
TRBJ1-1 | . | . | TRBV27 | TGTGCCAGCAGGAAACCGGGACACCAAAAGGGGCACACTGAAGCTTTCTTT | CASRKPGHQKGHTEAFF
TRBJ1-6 | . | . | TRBV6-5 | TGTGCCAGCAGTTACTTCGGAGGGGATTCACCCCTCCACTTT | CASSYFGGDSPLHF
TRBJ2-1 | . | . | TRBV7-8 | TGTGCCAGCAGCTTAGCGTGGGGGCCATACAATGAGCAGTTCTTC | CASSLAWGPYNEQFF
TRBJ2-1 | . | . | TRBV5-8 | TGTGCCAGCAGCTTGGGGGGACGTTGGTGGGCGGGGCGATGGGAGCAGTTCTTC | CASSLGGRWWAGRWEQFF